The TCR beta chain under discussion was sequenced for a study of T cells in Graves' hyperthyroidism and ophthalmopathy. The CDR3 is 12 amino acids. Germline CDR1 is KGHSH and CDR2 is LQKENI. V was trimmed by 3 bases and J by 2 bases, leaving 5 bases between them. It was RNA transcripts that yielded the amplified TCR beta CDR3 regions. With the HTBI primer set, the TCR CDR3 went through a first round of RT-PCR. Using its own MiXCR run on the multiplex PCR reads, TCRdb lists one record per CDR3 protein. The table lists more than 300,000 distinct CDR3 sequences, over 11% of them singletons, with approximately 9.9% in the top ten.

The sequencing sample was made of blood. The origin of this receptor is a woman aged 60-75 years with Graves' hyperthyroidism. The V call is TRBV18, the J call TRBJ2-7; D unclear. CDR3 amino acids: CASSPPTYEQYF. The CDR3 DNA follows: TGTGCCAGCTCACCTCCAACCTACGAGCAGTACTTC. Together with reference TRBV18 and TRBJ2-7, the CDR3 gives the full variable domain: NAGVMQNPRHLVRRRGQEARLRCSPMKGHSHVYWYRQLPEEGLKFMVYLQKENIIDESGMPKERFSAEFPKEGPSILRIQQVVRGDSAAYFCASSPPTYEQYFGPGTRLTVT.